The sequence of this T cell receptor (beta chain) was determined in a study of molecular identifiers for immune sequencing clone quantification. Study findings and constraints: Single-cell amounts of spiked Jurkat TCR RNA were reportedly detectable among some 1 million naive cells.

V dropped 0 bases and J dropped 9 bases, with 8 bases sitting between them. The CDR3 has 13 amino acids. Looked up from germline, CDR1 is KGHDR and CDR2 is SFDVKD. When naive CD8 T cells were sorted, they were gated as CD8+CD4-CCR7+CD45RA+. Previously reported methods and listed TCR primers produced the bulk TCR libraries. TCRdb used MiXCR to reprocess the PCR reads, holding one entry per CDR3 protein. This repertoire shows hundreds of thousands of distinct CDR3 sequences, around 25% found once; its top ten account for 0.7% to 0.95%. The table lists this clonotype with a few counts. Its cognate antigen is unknown.

This sequence joins TRBV24-1 and TRBJ2-1, with D unclear. The source material was naive CD8+ T cells from blood, with Jurkat cell RNA spiked in. Subset of the sample: FACS-sorted CD8+CD4-CCR7+CD45RA+ naive T cells. The sequence was collected from a human donor in good health. Some libraries in this study had Jurkat cell RNA spiked in. In DNA, the CDR3 is TGTGCCACCAGTGATTTGGTAGTGGGTGAGCAGTTCTTC. It encodes CATSDLVVGEQFF.